This T cell receptor beta chain was profiled in a study of beta chain features in type 1 diabetes. Of the isolated RNA, all was reverse transcribed, and so the sequenced material was expressed TCRB transcripts. Some clones are missing from TCRdb's copy, which holds only in-frame ones; the method was immunoSEQ multiplex PCR. The top ten clones hold roughly 0.04% of a sample with about 660,000 clones, about 14% of them seen once. Germline V gene data show CDR1 as SGHRS and CDR2 as YFSETQ. The V end was cut by 0 bases, the J end by 1 base, with 7 bases between. The CDR3 totals 14 residues. One heparinised draw, averaging about 0.11 L, was taken per donor. With regard to this clone: What it recognizes is unknown.

Broader study findings: TCRB CDR3s from Type 1 diabetes patients were moderately but significantly shorter in all four CD4+ subsets. Researchers could not determine here whether HLA type influences TCRB rearrangement.

The V and J genes are TRBV5-1 and TRBJ1-1; a possible D gene is TRBD1 (6 bases). The clonotype originates from a man between 18 and 29 years old with type 1 diabetes. Sample: naive CD4+ T cells from blood. This chain's CDR3 is CASSLETGNTEAFF. For the CDR3, the DNA is TGCGCCAGCAGCTTGGAGACAGGGAACACTGAAGCTTTCTTT.